A selection of T cell receptor beta chains follows, all from one sample in a study of shared clonotypes between healthy human individuals. Profiled with immunoSEQ multiplex PCR; TCRdb holds only in-frame clones, not every one. The sample shows millions of clones, more than 85% of them seen only once. The sample comprised naive CD8+ T cells from PBMCs. The receptors shown here come from a man between 18 and 29 years old in good health. Some clones in this sample may be carry-over from other donors' samples. The CDR3 runs from the conserved cysteine through the conserved F or W. Each record gives: J gene, D gene, V gene, clone size, CDR3 protein, CDR3 DNA. A D gene is named only where the DNA matches it firmly. The listing skips clone size in some rows; elsewhere it reads once, few, many or a size class.

>TRBJ1-5|TRBD1|TRBV10-3|-
CAISESTGVQPQHF
TGTGCCATCAGTGAGTCGACAGGGGTTCAGCCCCAGCATTTT
>TRBJ2-2|-|TRBV7-9|-
CASSFRGVAGELFF
TGTGCCAGCAGCTTTAGGGGAGTGGCCGGGGAGCTGTTTTTT
>TRBJ1-2|-|TRBV5-6|-
CASSPGSTYGYTF
TGTGCCAGCAGCCCCGGGAGTACCTATGGCTACACCTTC
>TRBJ2-7|-|TRBV7-9|-
CASSGPSTYEQYF
TGTGCCAGCAGCGGACCGAGTACCTACGAGCAGTACTTC
>TRBJ2-7|TRBD2|TRBV30|-
CAWRTSGVYEQYF
TGTGCCTGGAGGACTAGCGGGGTATACGAGCAGTACTTC
>TRBJ1-1|TRBD1|TRBV5-1|-
CASSLGRPGQGLNTEAFF
TGCGCCAGCAGCTTGGGGCGCCCGGGACAGGGACTGAACACTGAAGCTTTCTTT
>TRBJ2-1|TRBD2|TRBV11-3|-
CASSSGVSYNEQFF
TGTGCCAGCTCTAGCGGAGTCTCCTACAATGAGCAGTTCTTC
>TRBJ2-7|-|TRBV5-5|-
CASSSGTYYEQYF
TGTGCCAGCAGCTCCGGGACTTACTACGAGCAGTACTTC
>TRBJ2-5|-|TRBV9|-
CASSVAGGVIETQYF
TGTGCCAGCAGCGTAGCCGGGGGAGTGATAGAGACCCAGTACTTC
>TRBJ1-5|TRBD1|TRBV28|-
CASSNRDRGFQPQHF
TGTGCCAGCAGTAACCGGGACAGGGGTTTTCAGCCCCAGCATTTT
>TRBJ2-7|TRBD2|TRBV7-9|once
CASSTRGAGAPYEQYF
TGTGCCAGCAGCACCCGCGGGGCGGGAGCCCCCTACGAGCAGTACTTC
>TRBJ1-3|TRBD1|TRBV19|-
CASSARWTGGSGNTIYF
TGTGCCAGTAGTGCCCGGTGGACAGGGGGCTCTGGAAACACCATATATTTT
>TRBJ2-1|TRBD2|TRBV28|-
CASSPGLADYNEQFF
TGTGCCAGCAGCCCGGGACTAGCGGATTACAATGAGCAGTTCTTC
>TRBJ2-5|TRBD2|TRBV7-2|-
CASSLPLRTSDETQYF
TGTGCCAGCAGCTTACCCCTACGGACTAGCGACGAGACCCAGTACTTC
>TRBJ2-3|-|TRBV10-2|-
CATPGGGTDTQYF
TGCGCCACCCCAGGAGGCGGGACAGATACGCAGTATTTT
>TRBJ1-5|-|TRBV27|-
CASGLRDQPQHF
TGTGCCAGCGGCCTCAGGGATCAGCCCCAGCATTTT
>TRBJ2-1|-|TRBV28|-
CASSPPEGWNEQFF
TGTGCCAGCAGCCCCCCGGAAGGTTGGAATGAGCAGTTCTTC
>TRBJ2-7|TRBD2|TRBV6-5|once
CASSLAGGYEQYF
TGTGCCAGCAGTTTAGCGGGAGGCTACGAGCAGTACTTC
>TRBJ2-1|TRBD2|TRBV7-9|-
CASSLREESYNEQFF
TGTGCCAGCAGCCTTCGGGAGGAATCCTACAATGAGCAGTTCTTC
>TRBJ2-6|-|TRBV28|-
CASSRQGVSGANVLTF
TGTGCCAGCAGCAGGCAGGGAGTCTCTGGGGCCAACGTCCTGACTTTC
>TRBJ2-7|TRBD1|TRBV5-4|few
CASSWGQSYEQYF
TGTGCCAGCAGCTGGGGACAGTCCTACGAGCAGTACTTC
>TRBJ1-3|TRBD1|TRBV27|-
CASSSRQGGNTIYF
TGTGCCAGCAGTTCCCGACAGGGTGGAAACACCATATATTTT
>TRBJ1-2|TRBD1|TRBV29-1|-
CSVDRQGDDGYTF
TGCAGCGTTGACCGACAGGGGGACGATGGCTACACCTTC
>TRBJ1-1|-|TRBV7-8|-
CASSWVGGTEAFF
TGTGCCAGCAGCTGGGTGGGGGGAACTGAAGCTTTCTTT
>TRBJ2-3|TRBD2|TRBV5-1|-
CASSQREGTDTQYF
TGCGCCAGCAGCCAGCGGGAGGGCACAGATACGCAGTATTTT
>TRBJ1-1|TRBD1|TRBV27|-
CASSGRDRGLTEAFF
TGTGCCAGCAGTGGCCGGGACAGGGGGCTCACTGAAGCTTTCTTT
>TRBJ2-5|TRBD1|TRBV7-6|once
CASSQRTGATQETQYF
TGTGCCAGCAGCCAAAGAACAGGGGCGACCCAAGAGACCCAGTACTTC
>TRBJ2-1|TRBD2|TRBV7-9|-
CASSQGLAGHSSYNEQFF
TGTGCCAGCAGCCAGGGACTAGCGGGCCACAGCTCCTACAATGAGCAGTTCTTC
>TRBJ1-1|-|TRBV28|-
CASSLLVRQNTEAFF
TGTGCCAGCAGTTTATTGGTTCGGCAGAACACTGAAGCTTTCTTT
>TRBJ2-3|-|TRBV25-1|-
CASSVARTGDTQYF
TGTGCCAGCAGTGTCGCCCGGACTGGAGATACGCAGTATTTT
>TRBJ2-1|-|TRBV5-1|-
CASSFQRGKRYNEQFF
TGCGCCAGCAGCTTCCAACGAGGGAAGAGATACAATGAGCAGTTCTTC
>TRBJ1-4|-|TRBV28|-
CASSFSYNEKLFF
TGTGCCAGCAGTTTTAGTTATAATGAAAAACTGTTTTTT
>TRBJ2-5|TRBD2|TRBV5-1|-
CASSFPGTSWSLQKETQYF
TGCGCCAGCAGCTTTCCGGGGACTAGCTGGTCCTTACAAAAAGAGACCCAGTACTTC
>TRBJ2-7|TRBD2|TRBV6-6|-
CASSYSPSGSYEQYF
TGTGCCAGCAGTTACTCTCCTAGCGGCTCCTACGAGCAGTACTTC
>TRBJ1-6|-|TRBV27|-
CASSDSGWNSPLHF
TGTGCCAGCAGTGACTCAGGGTGGAATTCACCCCTCCACTTT
>TRBJ2-1|-|TRBV7-6|-
CASSLFTSGQGKGSYNEQFF
TGTGCCAGCAGCTTATTTACGTCAGGGCAGGGGAAAGGTTCCTACAATGAGCAGTTCTTC
>TRBJ1-4|-|TRBV13|-
CASSSGSGEGEEKLFF
TGTGCCAGCAGCTCCGGGTCAGGGGAGGGTGAGGAAAAACTGTTTTTT
>TRBJ2-1|TRBD1|TRBV19|-
CASNEGMVGTGWRQFF
TGTGCCAGTAATGAGGGCATGGTCGGGACAGGGTGGAGGCAGTTCTTC
>TRBJ2-6|-|TRBV6-1|-
CASSHQKTGANVLTF
TGTGCCAGCAGCCATCAAAAGACTGGGGCCAACGTCCTGACTTTC
>TRBJ2-7|TRBD2|TRBV7-6|-
CASSATSGGLYEQYF
TGTGCCAGCAGCGCGACTAGCGGGGGGTTATACGAGCAGTACTTC
>TRBJ2-7|-|TRBV29-1|-
CSVGGTWDFYEQYF
TGCAGCGTTGGAGGCACTTGGGATTTCTACGAGCAGTACTTC
>TRBJ1-5|-|TRBV19|-
CASSVGGRGNQPQHF
TGTGCCAGTAGCGTTGGGGGTAGGGGCAATCAGCCCCAGCATTTT
>TRBJ2-3|-|TRBV6-6|-
CASSYYEGSTDTQYF
TGTGCCAGCAGTTACTATGAGGGTAGCACAGATACGCAGTATTTT
>TRBJ2-6|-|TRBV13|-
CASRQQGHLANVLTF
TGTGCCAGCAGACAGCAGGGGCATCTCGCCAACGTCCTGACTTTC
>TRBJ1-1|-|TRBV13|-
CASSLDGRRLDAFF
TGTGCCAGCAGCTTAGATGGACGGAGGTTAGACGCTTTCTTT
>TRBJ2-7|TRBD1|TRBV5-1|-
CASSRDRVGDYEQYF
TGCGCCAGCAGCCGGGACAGGGTCGGTGACTACGAGCAGTACTTC